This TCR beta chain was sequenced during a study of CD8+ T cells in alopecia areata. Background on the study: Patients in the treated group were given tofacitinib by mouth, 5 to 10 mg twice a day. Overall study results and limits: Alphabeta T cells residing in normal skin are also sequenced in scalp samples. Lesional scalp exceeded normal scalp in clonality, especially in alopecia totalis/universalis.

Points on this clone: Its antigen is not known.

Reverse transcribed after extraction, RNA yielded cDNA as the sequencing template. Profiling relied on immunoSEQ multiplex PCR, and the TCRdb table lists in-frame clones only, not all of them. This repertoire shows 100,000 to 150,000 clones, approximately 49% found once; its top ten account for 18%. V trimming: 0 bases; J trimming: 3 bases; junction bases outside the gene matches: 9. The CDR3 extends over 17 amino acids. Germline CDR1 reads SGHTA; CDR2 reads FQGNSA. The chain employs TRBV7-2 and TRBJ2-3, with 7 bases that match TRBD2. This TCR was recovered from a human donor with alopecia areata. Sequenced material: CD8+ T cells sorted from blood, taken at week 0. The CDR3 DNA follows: TGTGCCAGCAGCTTAGCCGCGTGGGCGGGGGAGACAGATACGCAGTATTTT. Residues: CASSLAAWAGETDTQYF. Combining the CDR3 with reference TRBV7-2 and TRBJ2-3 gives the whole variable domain GAGVSQSPSNKVTEKGKDVELRCDPISGHTALYWYRQSLGQGLEFLIYFQGNSAPDKSGLPSDRFSAERTGGSVSTLTIQRTQQEDSAVYLCASSLAAWAGETDTQYFGPGTRLTVL.